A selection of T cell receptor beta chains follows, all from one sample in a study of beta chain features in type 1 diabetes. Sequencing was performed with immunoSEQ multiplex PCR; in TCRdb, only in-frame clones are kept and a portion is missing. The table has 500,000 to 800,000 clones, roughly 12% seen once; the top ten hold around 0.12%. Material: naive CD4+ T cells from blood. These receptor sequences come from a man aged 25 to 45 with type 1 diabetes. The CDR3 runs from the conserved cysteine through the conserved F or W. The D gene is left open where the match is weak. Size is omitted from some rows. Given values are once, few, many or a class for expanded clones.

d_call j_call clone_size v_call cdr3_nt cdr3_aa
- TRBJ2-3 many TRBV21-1 TGTGCCAGCAGCAACGGTGGGGGGCCCACAGATACGCAGTATTTT CASSNGGGPTDTQYF
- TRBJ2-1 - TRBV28 TGTGCCAGCAGTTTCTTTAAGCAAAAGCAGTTCTTC CASSFFKQKQFF
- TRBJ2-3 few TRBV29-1 TGCAGCGTTGAAGATTCGGCGGATACGCAGTATTTT CSVEDSADTQYF
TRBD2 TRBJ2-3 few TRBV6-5 TGTGCCAGCAGTTATTCGGGGGGGCAGTCAGATACGCAGTATTTT CASSYSGGQSDTQYF
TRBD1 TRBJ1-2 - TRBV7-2 TGTGCCAGCAGCGCGGGACAGCCGTTAAGGAATGGCTACACCTTC CASSAGQPLRNGYTF
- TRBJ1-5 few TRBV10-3 TGTGCCATCAGTGAGTCGTCGGACGTTGCCGCCCAGCATTTT CAISESSDVAAQHF
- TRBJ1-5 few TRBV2 TGTGCCAGCAGTGCTTCACAGGGAGAGACTCAGCCCCAGCATTTT CASSASQGETQPQHF
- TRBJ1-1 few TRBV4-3 TGCGCCAGCAGCCAAGAACGGGTTCGAACTGAAGCTTTCTTT CASSQERVRTEAFF
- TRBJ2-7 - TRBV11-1 TGTGCCAGCAGCCGCGACAATCCCAGCTCCTACGAGCAGTACTTC CASSRDNPSSYEQYF
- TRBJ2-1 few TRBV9 TGTGCCAGCAGCGTAGTACAGGTTTCCTACAATGAGCAGTTCTTC CASSVVQVSYNEQFF
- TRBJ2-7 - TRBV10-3 TGTGCCATCAGTGAGTTACAGAACTCCTACGAGCAGTACTTC CAISELQNSYEQYF
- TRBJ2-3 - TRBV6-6 TGTGCCAGCAGTTACTCCAGGGCAGTCGCAGATACGCAGTATTTT CASSYSRAVADTQYF
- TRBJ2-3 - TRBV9 TGTGCCAGCAGCCCCAGCGGGAGCACAGATACGCAGTATTTT CASSPSGSTDTQYF
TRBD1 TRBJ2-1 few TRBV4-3 TGCGCCAGCAGCCAAGGAGGGACAGGGCGAACCTCCTACAATGAGCAGTTCTTC CASSQGGTGRTSYNEQFF